The subject of this entry is one T cell receptor (beta chain). This sample stems from a study of blood T cell repertoires in COVID-19. Study summary: From the United States, Italy and Spain came samples of acute and convalescent COVID-19.

Participants had their cohort set by participant-reported clinical history. Recovered participants had two consecutive negative NP/OP PCR tests, healthcare professional clearance, or symptom resolution. In the authors' workflow: Researchers report that nucleated cell counts were estimated from reference gene primer amplification. Sequencing used immunoSEQ multiplex PCR; TCRdb keeps in-frame clones, though not all of them. V, J and clone size are taken as reported in that table, and D and trimming were inferred from the DNA itself. The sample has hundreds of thousands of clones, approximately 83% seen once. Germline assignment: CDR1 SGHAT and CDR2 FQNNGV. This CDR3 comprises 17 residues. J gave up 7 bases and V 5 bases, and 12 bases lay outside the gene matches.

The specimen sequenced was PBMCs or T cells enriched from blood (not recorded which). This TCR was sampled from a man aged 25 to 40 who had recovered from COVID-19. The chain combines TRBV11-2 with TRBJ1-4; 11 bases align to TRBD1. The CDR3 DNA sequence: TGTGCCAGCAGCCGCGTGGACAGGGGGCTTCATGGTGAAAAACTGTTTTTT. Protein sequence: CASSRVDRGLHGEKLFF.